A single sample is the source of the 9 T cell receptor beta chains below, sequenced in a study of tumor-infiltrating lymphocytes in primary liver carcinoma. Extraction also yielded germline DNA, while blood RNA was obtained from unsorted whole blood. A constant-region primer primed TCR beta cDNA synthesis from roughly 520 ng of total RNA. A slightly modified ARM-PCR protocol with three nested multiplex PCR rounds produced these TCR beta libraries. TRBV1-TRBV30 forward primers paired with a C-beta reverse primer drove the first two PCR rounds, about 11 cycles each. Each CDR3 protein gets one entry after TCRdb re-called the multiplex PCR reads with MiXCR. The sample carries 310,000 or so distinct CDR3 sequences, around 60% recorded once. Sequencing was carried out using peripheral blood. The receptor source for this set is a man aged 35-49 years with primary liver carcinoma and hepatitis B virus infection.

V is TRBV11-2 and J is TRBJ2-7, with 8 bases lining up with TRBD1. The CDR3 extends over 15 amino acids. Per germline, CDR1 SGHAT and CDR2 FQNNGV. The CDR3 DNA reads TGTGCTAACAGCTTAGAACAGGGGGGCCTCTACGAGCAGTACTTC. Protein sequence: CANSLEQGGLYEQYF.

As to this clonotype: The germline gene is not matched at one end of the junction; a read error may be the cause. V usage is TRBV12-3 or TRBV12-4 and J usage is TRBJ1-1; 8 bases are shared with TRBD1. The CDR3 contains 15 residues. The CDR3 DNA is TGTGCCAGAAGGGTGGGGGACAGGCTGAACACCGAAGCTTTCTTT. Protein: CARRVGDRLNTEAFF.

As for this clonotype: A much larger clonotype is one base distant, so this may be a read error. The chain couples TRBV4-1 to TRBJ1-4; TRBD1 aligns across 10 bases. This CDR3 is 18 amino acids long. From germline, CDR1 is MGHRA and CDR2 YSYEKL. Unmatched junction bases numbered 20, after V lost 8 bases and J lost 8 bases. The CDR3: CASGAGTGAAKHNEKLFF. CDR3 DNA sequence: TGCGCCAGCGGGGCCGGGACAGGGGCCGCCAAGCACAACGAAAAACTGTTTTTT.

The V and J genes are TRBV6-4 and TRBJ2-3; weak D call: TRBD1 (5 bases). The CDR3 contains 15 residues. V shed 4 bases and J shed 5 bases, with 16 bases lying between them. Germline lookup yields CDR1 MRHNA and CDR2 SNTAGT. CDR3 sequence reads: CASSVNQGDRDTQYF. CDR3 bases: TGTGCCAGCAGTGTTAACCAAGGGGATAGAGATACGCAGTATTTT.

This clonotype was seen at least ten times. V gene TRBV6-6 combines with J gene TRBJ2-3, with 8 bases fitting TRBD2. The CDR3 is made up of 18 amino acids. After removal of 0 bases from V and 5 bases from J, the junction contained 13 bases not matched to a gene. CDR1 is MNHNY, CDR2 SVGAGI, per germline (reference sequence). CDR3 protein: CASSYSIRTSRELDTQYF. The CDR3, as DNA: TGTGCCAGCAGTTACTCCATTCGGACTAGCCGAGAGTTAGATACGCAGTATTTT.

Regarding this clonotype: The junction departs from germline at one end; a sequencing error may be responsible. This chain links TRBV11-1 with TRBJ2-1; tentatively, D is TRBD2 (6 bases). This CDR3 has 15 residues. Germline loops: CDR1 SGHAT, CDR2 FQDESV (reference sequence). CDR3 sequence reads: CASSPRTNPANGQFF. The CDR3, as DNA: TGTGCCAGCAGCCCACGGACTAATCCGGCCAATGGGCAGTTCTTC.

In this sample, this clonotype turned up many times. The chain recombines TRBV11-2 with TRBJ2-7; D is uncertain. The ends were cut back, 1 base at V and 2 bases at J, with 9 bases in the middle. Germline CDR1 SGHAT, CDR2 FQNNGV. The CDR3 totals 14 residues. Here the CDR3 reads CASSLGTQPYEQYF. For the CDR3, the DNA is TGTGCCAGCAGCTTAGGCACTCAACCCTACGAGCAGTACTTC.

Remarks on this clonotype: At one of its ends the junction is not consistent with the germline gene, which may arise from a read error. V gene TRBV4-3 combines with J gene TRBJ2-1, with D hard to call. The CDR3 is 13 amino acids. The germline V gene encodes CDR1 LGHNA and CDR2 YSLEER. Here the CDR3 DNA reads TGCACCAGCAGCCAAGATATTATTTATGAGCAGTTCTTC. This translates into CTSSQDIIYEQFF.

The V and J genes are TRBV29-1 and TRBJ2-7, with 7 bases aligning to TRBD2. The CDR3 spans 13 residues. J lost 7 bases, V lost 6 bases, and 12 bases had no gene match. Germline lookup yields CDR1 SQVTM and CDR2 ANQGSEA. For the CDR3, the DNA is TGCAGCGTCCTCGGACTAGTTGCGTGGGAGCAGTACTTC. This codes for CSVLGLVAWEQYF.